Following are 2 T cell receptor beta chains from one sample sequenced in a study of technical replicates of blood from four donors. TCRdb's copy holds only in-frame clones and misses some; the assay was immunoSEQ multiplex PCR. The table records under 90,000 clones, roughly 93% of them present only once. The sequenced material came from T cells isolated from PBMCs. The receptors here all came from a human donor in good health.

The V call is TRBV19, the J call TRBJ2-3; 9 nucleotides match TRBD2. With V trimmed by 7 bases and J by 5 bases, 13 bases remained unmatched. The CDR3 length is 16 residues. Per germline, CDR1 LNHDA and CDR2 SQIVND (reference sequence). CDR3 residues: CASTPTVAGAGDTQYF. The CDR3 nucleotides are TGTGCCAGTACTCCCACCGTAGCGGGGGCGGGAGATACGCAGTATTTT.

Only one count was recorded for this clone. J is TRBJ2-1 and V is TRBV5-4, with D unclear. Germline values: CDR1 SGHNT, CDR2 YYREEE (reference sequence). V was cut by 0 bases and J by 8 bases, with 6 bases left in between. This CDR3 comprises 12 residues. CDR3 nucleotide sequence: TGTGCCAGCAGCTTGGATCGGGATGAGCAGTTCTTC. Translation: CASSLDRDEQFF.